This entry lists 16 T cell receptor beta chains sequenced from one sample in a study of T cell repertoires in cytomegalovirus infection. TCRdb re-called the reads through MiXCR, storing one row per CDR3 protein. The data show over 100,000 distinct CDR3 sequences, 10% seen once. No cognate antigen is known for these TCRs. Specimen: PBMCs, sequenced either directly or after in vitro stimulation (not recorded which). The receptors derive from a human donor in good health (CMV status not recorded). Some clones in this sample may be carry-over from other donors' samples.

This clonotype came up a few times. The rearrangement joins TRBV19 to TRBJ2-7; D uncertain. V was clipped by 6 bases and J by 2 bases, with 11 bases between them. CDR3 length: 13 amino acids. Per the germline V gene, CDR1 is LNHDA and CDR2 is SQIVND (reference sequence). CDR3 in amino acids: CASSVADTYEQYF. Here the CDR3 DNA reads TGTGCCAGTAGCGTTGCGGATACCTACGAGCAGTACTTC. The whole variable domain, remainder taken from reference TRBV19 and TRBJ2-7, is DGGITQSPKYLFRKEGQNVTLSCEQNLNHDAMYWYRQDPGQGLRLIYYSQIVNDFQKGDIAEGYSVSREKKESFPLTVTSAQKNPTAFYLCASSVADTYEQYFGPGTRLTVT.

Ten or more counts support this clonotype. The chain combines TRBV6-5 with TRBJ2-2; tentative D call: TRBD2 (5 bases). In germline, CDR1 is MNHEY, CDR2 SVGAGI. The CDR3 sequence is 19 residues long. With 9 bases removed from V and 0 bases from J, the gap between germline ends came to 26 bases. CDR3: CASLGIIARGNANTGELFF. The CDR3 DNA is TGTGCCAGTCTGGGGATAATAGCGCGAGGGAATGCGAACACCGGGGAGCTGTTTTTT.

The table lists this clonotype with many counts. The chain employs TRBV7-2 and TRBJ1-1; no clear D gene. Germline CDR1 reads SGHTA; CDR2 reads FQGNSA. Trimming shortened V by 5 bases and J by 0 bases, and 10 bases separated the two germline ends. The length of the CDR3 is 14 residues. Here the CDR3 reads CASSPRRMNTEAFF. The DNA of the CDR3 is TGTGCCAGCAGCCCTAGGCGTATGAACACTGAAGCTTTCTTT.

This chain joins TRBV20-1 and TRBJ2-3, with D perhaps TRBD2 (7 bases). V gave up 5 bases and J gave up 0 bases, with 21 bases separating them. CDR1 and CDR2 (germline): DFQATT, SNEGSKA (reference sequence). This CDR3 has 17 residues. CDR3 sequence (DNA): TGCAGTGCTGGGGGGGGGCTCAGCGGGCCTAGCACAGATACGCAGTATTTT. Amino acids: CSAGGGLSGPSTDTQYF.

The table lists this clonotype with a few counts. The CDR3 spells CASSWTSGTSTDTQYF. The DNA of the CDR3 is TGTGCCAGCAGCTGGACTAGCGGGACTAGCACAGATACGCAGTATTTT. J is TRBJ2-3 and V is TRBV7-2; TRBD2 matches at 12 bases. Trimming at V came to 4 bases and at J to 0 bases, leaving 2 bases not matched to a gene. The germline V gene encodes CDR1 SGHTA and CDR2 FQGNSA. The CDR3 covers 16 residues.

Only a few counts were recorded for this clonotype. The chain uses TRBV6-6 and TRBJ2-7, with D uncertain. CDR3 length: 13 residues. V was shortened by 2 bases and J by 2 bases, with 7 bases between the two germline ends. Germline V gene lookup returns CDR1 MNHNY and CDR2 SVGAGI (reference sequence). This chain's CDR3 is CASSYGPAYEQYV. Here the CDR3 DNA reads TGTGCCAGCAGTTACGGTCCTGCCTACGAGCAGTACGTC.

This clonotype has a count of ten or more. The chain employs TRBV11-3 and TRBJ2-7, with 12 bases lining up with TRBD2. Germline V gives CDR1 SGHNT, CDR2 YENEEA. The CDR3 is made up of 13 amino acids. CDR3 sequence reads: CASSHDGTSGPLV. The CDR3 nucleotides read TGTGCCAGCAGCCACGATGGGACTAGCGGGCCTTTGGTC.

CDR3 region: CASSFRWVNEKLFF. The CDR3 bases are TGTGCCAGCAGTTTTCGGTGGGTGAATGAAAAACTGTTTTTT. V and J are TRBV12-3 or TRBV12-4 and TRBJ1-4; D not certain. The V gene lost 3 bases and the J gene lost 5 bases, with 10 bases spanning the gap. This CDR3 spans 14 amino acids.

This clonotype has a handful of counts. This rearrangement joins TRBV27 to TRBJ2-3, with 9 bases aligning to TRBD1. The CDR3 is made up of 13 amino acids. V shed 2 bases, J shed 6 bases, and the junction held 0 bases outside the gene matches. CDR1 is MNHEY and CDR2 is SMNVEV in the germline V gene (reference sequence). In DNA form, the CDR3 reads TGTGCCAGCAGTTTAGGACAGGGGGATACGCAGTATTTT. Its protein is CASSLGQGDTQYF.

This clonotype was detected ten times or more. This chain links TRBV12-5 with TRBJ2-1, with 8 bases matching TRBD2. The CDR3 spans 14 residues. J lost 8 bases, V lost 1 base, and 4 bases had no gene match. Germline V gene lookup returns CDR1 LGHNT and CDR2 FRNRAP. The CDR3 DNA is TGTGCTAGTGGTTTGGGACTAGCGTCGCATGAGCAGTTCTTC. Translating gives CASGLGLASHEQFF.

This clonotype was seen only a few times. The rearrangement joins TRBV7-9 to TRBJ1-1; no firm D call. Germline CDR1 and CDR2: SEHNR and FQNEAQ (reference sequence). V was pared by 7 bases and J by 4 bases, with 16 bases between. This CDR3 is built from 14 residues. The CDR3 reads CASTSRSGFTEAFF. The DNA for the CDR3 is TGTGCCAGCACCAGCCGTTCGGGCTTCACTGAAGCTTTCTTT.

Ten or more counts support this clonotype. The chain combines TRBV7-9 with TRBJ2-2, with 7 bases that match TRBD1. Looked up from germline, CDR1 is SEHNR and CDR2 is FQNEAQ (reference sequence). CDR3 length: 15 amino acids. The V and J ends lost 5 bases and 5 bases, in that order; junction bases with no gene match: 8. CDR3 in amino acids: CASSNQGGGTGELFF. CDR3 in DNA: TGTGCCAGCAGCAACCAAGGGGGCGGGACCGGGGAGCTGTTTTTT.

CDR3 DNA: TGTGCCAGTACCGTGGGGAACACTGAAGCTTTCTTT. It specifies CASTVGNTEAFF. J is TRBJ1-1 and V is TRBV19; D remains unclear. CDR3 length: 12 amino acids. V gave up 7 bases and J gave up 1 base, with 7 bases separating them. CDR1 and CDR2 from the germline V gene are LNHDA and SQIVND (reference sequence).

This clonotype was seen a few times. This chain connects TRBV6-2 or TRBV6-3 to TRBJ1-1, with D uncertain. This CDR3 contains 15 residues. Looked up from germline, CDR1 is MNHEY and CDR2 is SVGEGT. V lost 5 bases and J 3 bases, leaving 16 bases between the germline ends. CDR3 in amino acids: CASSPPILGHTEAFF. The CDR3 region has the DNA TGTGCCAGCAGTCCTCCGATCCTCGGGCACACTGAAGCTTTCTTT.

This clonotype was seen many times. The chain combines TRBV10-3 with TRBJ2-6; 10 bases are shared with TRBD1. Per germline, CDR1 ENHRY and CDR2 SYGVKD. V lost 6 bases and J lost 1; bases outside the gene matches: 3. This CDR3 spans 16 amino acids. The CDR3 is CAIRPGQGSGANVLTF. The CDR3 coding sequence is TGTGCCATCAGGCCGGGACAGGGGTCTGGGGCCAACGTCCTGACTTTC.

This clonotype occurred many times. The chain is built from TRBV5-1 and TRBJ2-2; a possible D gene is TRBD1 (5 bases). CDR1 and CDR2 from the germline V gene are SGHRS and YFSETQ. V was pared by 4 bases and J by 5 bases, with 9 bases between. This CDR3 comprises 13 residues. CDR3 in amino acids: CASSARETGELFF. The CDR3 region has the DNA TGCGCCAGCAGCGCCAGGGAAACCGGGGAGCTGTTTTTT.